A selection of T cell receptor beta chains follows, all from one sample in a study. TCRdb reprocessed the RT-PCR reads via MiXCR and lists one record per CDR3 protein. The sample yields almost 700,000 distinct CDR3 sequences, 12% to 15% seen once. The sequenced material came from memory CD4+ T cells from blood. The receptors were gathered from a female donor in good health, serving as a healthy control. CDR3s include the opening cysteine and the closing phenylalanine or tryptophan. D genes are given only for firm matches. Where a row states a size, it is once, few, many or the class of an expanded clone; other rows omit it.

d_gene: -; abundance: -; v_gene: TRBV10-3; j_gene: TRBJ1-1; CDR3nt: TGTGCCATCAGTGAGTCCCCGGGTGTCGAAGCTTTCTTT; CDR3aa: CAISESPGVEAFF
d_gene: TRBD2; abundance: few; v_gene: TRBV6-5; j_gene: TRBJ2-5; CDR3nt: TGTGCCAGCAGAAGGACTAGCGGGTGGGAGACCCAGTACTTC; CDR3aa: CASRRTSGWETQYF
d_gene: -; abundance: few; v_gene: TRBV3-1; j_gene: TRBJ1-1; CDR3nt: TGTGCCAGCAGCCAATTCTTGAACACTGAAGCTTTCTTT; CDR3aa: CASSQFLNTEAFF
d_gene: TRBD2; abundance: many; v_gene: TRBV9; j_gene: TRBJ2-5; CDR3nt: TGTGCCAGCAGCCCAGGGACTATTCAAGAGACCCAGTACTTC; CDR3aa: CASSPGTIQETQYF
d_gene: -; abundance: -; v_gene: TRBV27; j_gene: TRBJ2-7; CDR3nt: TGTGCCAGCAGTTTATTTGGGTCAGGGGAGTCCTACGAGCAGTACTTC; CDR3aa: CASSLFGSGESYEQYF
d_gene: -; abundance: once; v_gene: TRBV6-5; j_gene: TRBJ2-6; CDR3nt: TGTGCCAGCAGTTACTCGAGCGCCAGCCCCTCTGGGGCCAACGTCCTGACTTTC; CDR3aa: CASSYSSASPSGANVLTF
d_gene: -; abundance: few; v_gene: TRBV5-1; j_gene: TRBJ2-3; CDR3nt: TGCGCCAGCAGCTTAACTACGACAGAGAGCACAGATACGCAGTATTTT; CDR3aa: CASSLTTTESTDTQYF
d_gene: -; abundance: many; v_gene: TRBV6-5; j_gene: TRBJ1-3; CDR3nt: TGTGCCAGCAGTCCACGGGACGGAGGAAACACCATATATTTT; CDR3aa: CASSPRDGGNTIYF
d_gene: TRBD1; abundance: -; v_gene: TRBV18; j_gene: TRBJ1-6; CDR3nt: TGTGCCAGCTCACCGTTAAGAGGACAGGTCGATTCACCCCTCCACTTT; CDR3aa: CASSPLRGQVDSPLHF
d_gene: TRBD2; abundance: -; v_gene: TRBV9; j_gene: TRBJ2-7; CDR3nt: TGTGCCAGCAGCGTAGAGAGGACTAGCGGGAGAGGCGAGCAGTACTTC; CDR3aa: CASSVERTSGRGEQYF
d_gene: TRBD2; abundance: -; v_gene: TRBV7-3; j_gene: TRBJ2-1; CDR3nt: TGTGCCAGCAGCTTATCTAGCGGGAGGGCCACCAATGAGCAGTTCTTC; CDR3aa: CASSLSSGRATNEQFF
d_gene: -; abundance: many; v_gene: TRBV7-2; j_gene: TRBJ1-5; CDR3nt: TGTGCCAGCAGCTCCAACCGAGGGGCCCAGCATTTT; CDR3aa: CASSSNRGAQHF
d_gene: -; abundance: few; v_gene: TRBV20-1; j_gene: TRBJ2-1; CDR3nt: TGCAGTGCTGAGGTTCGGACCTCAGGGAATGAGCAGTTCTTC; CDR3aa: CSAEVRTSGNEQFF
d_gene: TRBD1; abundance: many; v_gene: TRBV7-2; j_gene: TRBJ2-5; CDR3nt: TGTGCCAGCAGGCTGACAGGGAGTCCCCAAGAGACCCAGTACTTC; CDR3aa: CASRLTGSPQETQYF
d_gene: -; abundance: many; v_gene: TRBV10-3; j_gene: TRBJ2-1; CDR3nt: TGTGCCATCAGTGGTGGGCTAGGTACTGGTGAGCAGTTCTTC; CDR3aa: CAISGGLGTGEQFF
d_gene: TRBD1; abundance: many; v_gene: TRBV27; j_gene: TRBJ1-2; CDR3nt: TGTGCCAGCAGTTTGGGGACAGGGGGCGACTATGGCTACACCTTC; CDR3aa: CASSLGTGGDYGYTF
d_gene: -; abundance: -; v_gene: TRBV12-3/TRBV12-4; j_gene: TRBJ2-1; CDR3nt: TGTGCCAGCAGTTGGGGACCTGACTCCTACAATGAGCAGTTCTTC; CDR3aa: CASSWGPDSYNEQFF
d_gene: -; abundance: few; v_gene: TRBV7-3; j_gene: TRBJ1-2; CDR3nt: TGTGCCAGCAGCGTGGGACCCTGGGACCTGGCCGGCTACACCTTC; CDR3aa: CASSVGPWDLAGYTF
d_gene: -; abundance: many; v_gene: TRBV20-1; j_gene: TRBJ1-1; CDR3nt: TGCAGTGCTAACAGGGTTTTGGACACTGAAGCTTTCTTT; CDR3aa: CSANRVLDTEAFF
d_gene: TRBD2; abundance: few; v_gene: TRBV9; j_gene: TRBJ2-3; CDR3nt: TGTGCCAGCAGCGGTGGGGGGGGCACAGATACGCAGTATTTT; CDR3aa: CASSGGGGTDTQYF
d_gene: TRBD2; abundance: few; v_gene: TRBV6-6; j_gene: TRBJ2-1; CDR3nt: TGTGCCAGCAGGCTCGTGTCGGGAGCGGGAGAAGGAAATGAGCAGTTCTTC; CDR3aa: CASRLVSGAGEGNEQFF
d_gene: TRBD2; abundance: -; v_gene: TRBV29-1; j_gene: TRBJ2-5; CDR3nt: TGCAGCGTTGAAGATTGGACTATCGCTAGCGGGAGGGGAGAGACCCAGTACTTC; CDR3aa: CSVEDWTIASGRGETQYF
d_gene: TRBD1; abundance: few; v_gene: TRBV27; j_gene: TRBJ2-1; CDR3nt: TGTGCCAGCAGTTTGGGGACAGAGGCCTACAATGAGCAGTTCTTC; CDR3aa: CASSLGTEAYNEQFF
d_gene: TRBD1; abundance: few; v_gene: TRBV12-3/TRBV12-4; j_gene: TRBJ1-4; CDR3nt: TGTGCCAGCAGACTAGGGACAGGGGTTGAAAAACTGTTTTTT; CDR3aa: CASRLGTGVEKLFF
d_gene: -; abundance: few; v_gene: TRBV6-6; j_gene: TRBJ1-2; CDR3nt: TGTGCCAGCAGTTACAGCCTTAACTATGGCTACACCTTC; CDR3aa: CASSYSLNYGYTF
d_gene: TRBD1; abundance: -; v_gene: TRBV20-1; j_gene: TRBJ1-5; CDR3nt: TGCAGTGTACGTAGGCCGGGACAGGCTAGCAATCAGCCCCAGCATTTT; CDR3aa: CSVRRPGQASNQPQHF
d_gene: TRBD1; abundance: few; v_gene: TRBV5-1; j_gene: TRBJ1-1; CDR3nt: TGCGCCAGCAGCTTACAACAGGGGGCATCTGAAGCTTTCTTT; CDR3aa: CASSLQQGASEAFF
d_gene: -; abundance: few; v_gene: TRBV7-8; j_gene: TRBJ2-7; CDR3nt: TGTGCCAGCAGCTTAGTCTTGGGGTCCTCCGGGCAGTACTTC; CDR3aa: CASSLVLGSSGQYF
d_gene: TRBD1; abundance: many; v_gene: TRBV7-9; j_gene: TRBJ2-1; CDR3nt: TGTGCCAGCAGCTTATCCGGGACAGGGGATGAGCAGTTCTTC; CDR3aa: CASSLSGTGDEQFF
d_gene: TRBD1; abundance: -; v_gene: TRBV20-1; j_gene: TRBJ1-5; CDR3nt: TGCAGTGCTAGGAGAACAGGGGGACTTCAGCAGCCCCAGCATTTT; CDR3aa: CSARRTGGLQQPQHF
d_gene: TRBD1; abundance: few; v_gene: TRBV7-9; j_gene: TRBJ2-1; CDR3nt: TGTGCCAGCAGCCCACCTAACGGACAGGAGAGCTACAATGAGCAGTTCTTC; CDR3aa: CASSPPNGQESYNEQFF
d_gene: -; abundance: few; v_gene: TRBV5-1; j_gene: TRBJ2-2; CDR3nt: TGCGCCAGCAGCCCCCGACCGGAGAGCACCGGGGAGCTGTTTTTT; CDR3aa: CASSPRPESTGELFF
d_gene: -; abundance: -; v_gene: TRBV7-2; j_gene: TRBJ1-5; CDR3nt: TGTGCCAGCAGCTACAGTAACAATCAGCCCCAGCATTTT; CDR3aa: CASSYSNNQPQHF
d_gene: -; abundance: many; v_gene: TRBV5-1; j_gene: TRBJ2-1; CDR3nt: TGCGCCAGCAGCAGTAACCCTGCTGAGTCCTACAATGAGCAGTTCTTC; CDR3aa: CASSSNPAESYNEQFF
d_gene: TRBD2; abundance: -; v_gene: TRBV5-6; j_gene: TRBJ2-3; CDR3nt: TGTGCCAGCAGCCGCGGACTAGCGGGGATCACAGATACGCAGTATTTT; CDR3aa: CASSRGLAGITDTQYF
d_gene: -; abundance: few; v_gene: TRBV29-1; j_gene: TRBJ2-3; CDR3nt: TGCAGCGTTGAAGATCCCGGCACAGATACGCAGTATTTT; CDR3aa: CSVEDPGTDTQYF
d_gene: -; abundance: few; v_gene: TRBV28; j_gene: TRBJ2-1; CDR3nt: TGTGCCAGCAGTTCCCTCCCGGGGTACAATGAGCAGTTCTTC; CDR3aa: CASSSLPGYNEQFF
d_gene: TRBD2; abundance: few; v_gene: TRBV7-2; j_gene: TRBJ2-5; CDR3nt: TGTGCCAGCAGCTTACGAGTGGGAGGGCCCCAGTACTTC; CDR3aa: CASSLRVGGPQYF
d_gene: -; abundance: few; v_gene: TRBV11-1; j_gene: TRBJ2-1; CDR3nt: TGTGCCAGCAGCTTAGACTGGGGCCCTGAACTATACAATGAGCAGTTCTTC; CDR3aa: CASSLDWGPELYNEQFF
d_gene: -; abundance: -; v_gene: TRBV5-1; j_gene: TRBJ2-1; CDR3nt: TGCGCCAGCAGCTCAGACTACCAAACCTACAATGAGCAGTTCTTC; CDR3aa: CASSSDYQTYNEQFF
d_gene: -; abundance: -; v_gene: TRBV5-1; j_gene: TRBJ2-5; CDR3nt: TGCGCCAGCTACACAGGGACGGAGACCCAGTACTTC; CDR3aa: CASYTGTETQYF
d_gene: -; abundance: many; v_gene: TRBV5-6; j_gene: TRBJ1-2; CDR3nt: TGTGCCAGCAGCCCCGTGGCGGGTAATGGCTACACCTTC; CDR3aa: CASSPVAGNGYTF
d_gene: -; abundance: few; v_gene: TRBV20-1; j_gene: TRBJ1-5; CDR3nt: TGCAGTGCTAGAGGCCTATACAGGGTTGCTCATAGCAATCAGCCCCAGCATTTT; CDR3aa: CSARGLYRVAHSNQPQHF
d_gene: -; abundance: few; v_gene: TRBV20-1; j_gene: TRBJ2-1; CDR3nt: TGCAGTGCCCCCCTAAAGGGCGGGATGAGATACAATGAGCAGTTCTTC; CDR3aa: CSAPLKGGMRYNEQFF
d_gene: -; abundance: -; v_gene: TRBV28; j_gene: TRBJ2-7; CDR3nt: TGTGCCAGCAGTCTAGTCGAAAGGGCCTACGAGCAGTACTTC; CDR3aa: CASSLVERAYEQYF
d_gene: -; abundance: few; v_gene: TRBV12-3/TRBV12-4; j_gene: TRBJ2-1; CDR3nt: TGTGCCAGCCAACTTCAAGGGGCTACCCAGTTCTTC; CDR3aa: CASQLQGATQFF
d_gene: TRBD2; abundance: few; v_gene: TRBV3-1; j_gene: TRBJ2-1; CDR3nt: TGTGCCAGCAAAGCCAGTCGGCTAGCGGTTAACAATGAGCAGTTCTTC; CDR3aa: CASKASRLAVNNEQFF
d_gene: -; abundance: -; v_gene: TRBV28; j_gene: TRBJ1-3; CDR3nt: TGTGCCAGCAGTACCGGGACAAGATACTCTGGAAACACCATATATTTT; CDR3aa: CASSTGTRYSGNTIYF
d_gene: -; abundance: few; v_gene: TRBV5-1; j_gene: TRBJ1-1; CDR3nt: TGCGCCAGCAGCTTGGAGCCAGGGGTCCAGAGCACTGAAGCTTTCTTT; CDR3aa: CASSLEPGVQSTEAFF